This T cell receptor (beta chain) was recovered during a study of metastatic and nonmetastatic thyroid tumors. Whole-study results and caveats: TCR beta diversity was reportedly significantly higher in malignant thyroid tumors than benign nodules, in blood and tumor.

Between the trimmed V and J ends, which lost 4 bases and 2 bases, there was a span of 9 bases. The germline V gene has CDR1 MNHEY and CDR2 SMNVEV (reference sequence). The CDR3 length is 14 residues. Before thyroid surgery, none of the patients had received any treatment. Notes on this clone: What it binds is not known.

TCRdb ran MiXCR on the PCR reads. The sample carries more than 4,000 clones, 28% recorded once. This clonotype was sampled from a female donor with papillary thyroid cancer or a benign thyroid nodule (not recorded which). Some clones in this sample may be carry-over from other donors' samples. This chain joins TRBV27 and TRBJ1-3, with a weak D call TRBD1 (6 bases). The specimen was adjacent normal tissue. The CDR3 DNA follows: TGTGCCAGCAGTTCCGGGACAACTGGAAACACCATATATTTT. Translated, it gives CASSSGTTGNTIYF.